Each of the 7 T cell receptor beta chains below was sequenced from the same sample in a study of spatial heterogeneity in lung cancer. A single record per CDR3 protein comes from TCRdb applying MiXCR to the 5' RACE reads. The sample carries fewer than 6,000 distinct CDR3 sequences, roughly 24% recorded once. Time point of the sample: sample taken at primary tumor resection. The input material, whole RNA from tumor, nontumor lung or frozen PBMC, was sequenced unsorted. Sequenced material: PBMCs, taken at surgery. These receptors came from a male donor with early-stage non-small cell lung cancer.

This clonotype is a singleton in its sample. The chain has TRBV7-9 and TRBJ2-1, with D tentatively TRBD2 (5 bases). V shed 3 bases and J shed 6 bases, with 12 bases lying between them. The CDR3 has 14 residues. The germline V gene encodes CDR1 SEHNR and CDR2 FQNEAQ (reference sequence). CDR3 bases: TGTGCCAGCAGCTTTCGAGGGCTGGCCAATGAGCAGTTCTTC. It yields the protein CASSFRGLANEQFF.

By sample fraction, this clonotype is medium-sized. The V call is TRBV20-1, the J call TRBJ1-1, with TRBD1 matching 7 bases. The CDR3 is made up of 14 amino acids. CDR1 DFQATT and CDR2 SNEGSKA come from the germline V gene (reference sequence). V lost 4 bases and J lost 1; bases outside the gene matches: 6. The CDR3 nucleotides are TGCAGTGCTACAGGGGGTCAGGGGAACACTGAAGCTTTCTTT. The encoded protein is CSATGGQGNTEAFF.

In regard to this clonotype: An end of the junction differs from the germline gene, which may be a read error. V is TRBV15 and J is TRBJ2-3; weak D call: TRBD2 (5 bases). Germline V lookup: CDR1 LNHNV, CDR2 YYDKDF (reference sequence). The CDR3 covers 14 residues. In DNA, the CDR3 is TGTGTCACCAGCGGAGGAATTTGGACAGATACGCAGTATTTT. It translates to CVTSGGIWTDTQYF.

This clonotype is labeled as medium-sized. The genes are TRBV5-4 and TRBJ2-3; D remains ambiguous. The V end lost 0 bases, the J end lost 4 bases, and 9 bases lay between the germline ends. The CDR3 length is 14 residues. The V gene's germline CDR1 is SGHNT and CDR2 YYREEE (reference sequence). The CDR3 DNA is TGTGCCAGCAGCTTGGAAGCACACGCAGATACGCAGTATTTT. Residues: CASSLEAHADTQYF.

This clonotype counts as medium-sized. J is TRBJ1-4 and V is TRBV28, with 7 bases fitting TRBD1. The length of the CDR3 is 16 residues. With 4 bases clipped from V and 3 bases from J, the junction kept 8 bases outside the gene matches. Germline CDR1 and CDR2: MDHEN and SYDVKM. The CDR3 loop is CASSYDREGANEKLFF. DNA for the CDR3: TGTGCCAGCAGTTACGACAGGGAAGGAGCTAATGAAAAACTGTTTTTT.

The sample holds one count of this clonotype. The chain joins TRBV28 to TRBJ2-7; 9 nucleotides match TRBD2. The germline V gene encodes CDR1 MDHEN and CDR2 SYDVKM. The CDR3 is made up of 15 amino acids. With V trimmed by 3 bases and J by 5 bases, 8 bases remained unmatched. CDR3 sequence (DNA): TGTGCCAGCAGTTTTCTTAGCGGGAGTCGGCACGAGCAGTACTTC. Translating gives CASSFLSGSRHEQYF.

The chain couples TRBV3-1 to TRBJ1-2; D uncertain. Germline values: CDR1 LGHDT, CDR2 YNNKEL (reference sequence). CDR3 size: 13 residues. Trimming took off 0 bases at V and 6 bases at J, with 8 bases between the two ends. The CDR3 spells CASSQDRVDGYTF. CDR3 nucleotide sequence: TGTGCCAGCAGCCAAGATCGAGTGGATGGCTACACCTTC.